This T cell receptor beta chain derives from a study of blood T cell repertoires in COVID-19. The data were produced by immunoSEQ multiplex PCR, yet TCRdb's version contains in-frame clones alone and is incomplete. The sample holds 60,000 to 70,000 clones, 88% seen once. Germline CDR1 is MNHNY and CDR2 is SVGAGI (reference sequence). J gave up 0 bases and V 8 bases, and 9 bases lay outside the gene matches. The CDR3 covers 16 residues. The source of this sequence is a woman between 55 and 75 years old with acute or convalescent COVID-19. The specimen sequenced was peripheral blood. The chain joins TRBV6-6 to TRBJ1-3; 8 bases line up with TRBD1. CDR3 region: CASGRQGSTSGNTIYF. The CDR3, as DNA: TGTGCCAGCGGCCGACAGGGGTCCACCTCTGGAAACACCATATATTTT.